This note documents a single TCR beta chain sequence. Its target is unknown. The sample is drawn from a study of T cell responses to AZD1222 COVID-19 vaccine. Background on the study: Timing groups of about 4 and about 12 weeks for second doses were pooled.

Findings of the study overall: At baseline, just five or six AZD1222 recipients tested seropositive.

The method was immunoSEQ multiplex PCR; TCRdb's version includes in-frame clones alone and lacks a portion of them. The data contain approximately 140,000 clones, more than 85% of them singletons. This sample comprised peripheral blood, obtained on day 0 of AZD1222 vaccination. The TCR comes from an adult in good health.

Here the CDR3 reads CASRSGGNTEAFF. In nucleotides, the CDR3 is TGTGCCAGCAGATCGGGGGGCAACACTGAAGCTTTCTTT. This chain uses TRBV6-5 with TRBJ1-1; TRBD1 might be the D (6 bases). Trimming took off 6 bases at V and 2 bases at J, with 10 bases between the two ends. The CDR3 runs to 13 residues. Per the germline V gene, CDR1 is MNHEY and CDR2 is SVGAGI.